This T cell receptor (beta chain) was identified in a study of cytomegalovirus exposure and HLA in healthy donors (dated by TCRdb to about 2017). Study-level background: In an earlier analysis of 587 of the donors, 276 Gb of sequence data and approximately 100 million unique TCR beta sequences from 150 million to 200 million T cells were reported. An early release that covered fewer than 800 HLA-typed donors contained approximately 300 gigabases of sequencing data and around 80 million unique TCR sequences. The genetic ancestry cluster associated with self-reported Caucasian donors included roughly four fifths of the roughly 360 genotyped donors. The study was designed to test whether signatures of past pathogen exposure could be identified by cataloging public T cell receptors. Using immunosequencing, the study profiled T cell repertoires from 500 to 800 subjects and related those repertoires to cytomegalovirus serostatus. Along with the roughly 700-subject first cohort, a separate validation cohort of around 110 different subjects was used. High-throughput TCR immunosequencing, statistical association of individual TCRs with disease status, and machine learning were combined to predict cytomegalovirus infection status. In a later analysis, previously published TCR beta repertoires from 550 to 750 donors were re-analyzed and high-resolution HLA genotyping was added so that TCR occurrence patterns could be studied. Rather than using new phenotypic data, the later analysis identified candidate immune exposures from TCR beta sequences and from how often those sequences occurred across donors. An earlier analysis of 500 to 650 of the donors applied high-throughput TCR beta sequencing to assess whether each TCR beta V gene segment acted as functional or pseudogenic. Alongside the repertoire data, information on donor age, sex, ethnicity and CMV serostatus was compiled. Genome-wide SNP genotypes for about 65% of the roughly 670 donors were used in a later genetic analysis, which treated that subset as a discovery cohort. All discovery cohort repertoires had been generated on a single sequencing platform. HLA typing covered class I and class II loci at four-digit resolution. Typing coverage differed by locus: A, B, C, DRB1 and DQB1 were typed in about 620-640 donors, DQA1 in about 500, DPA1 in roughly 590, and DPB1 in 450 to 490. A few DR-DQ haplotypes were treated as single units for association and clustering because of strong linkage in the cohort. Among 398 genotyped donors of the cohort, an average of 235,054 unique TCR beta nucleotide sequences were sequenced per donor, about a sixth of them non-productive.

The sample holds a few counts of this clone. Its antigen remains undetermined. Base qualities were left out, and no much larger clone turns up one base away. General findings and caveats noted by the study authors: Broadly in line with IMGT annotations, most TCR beta V segments showed up in productive rearrangements about 87% or about 30% of the time in an earlier analysis of 587 of the donors. In a later genetic analysis, a missense DCLRE1C variant was associated with V-gene and J-gene trimming of TCR beta chains, and the association was replicated in an independent cohort. The authors suggested that the approach could potentially be extended to other disease states and immunological phenotypes. CMV serostatus was the only immune exposure information available for the cohort. When HLA alleles, especially DR and DQ, strongly co-occurred, attributing TCR associations to individual alleles was difficult. A later genetic analysis reported fewer N-insertions in productive TCRs among donors in an Asian-associated ancestry cluster than the roughly 720-donor mean. Three of the identified cytomegalovirus-associated TCR beta chains were confirmed in vitro to be specific for cytomegalovirus antigens. The earlier analysis of a few hundred of the donors excluded some 16 rarely observed V segments, including chromosome 9 orphons, because counts were too low. This cohort had only TCR beta chains sequenced, and the lack of alpha or paired-chain data limited which features could be detected. Several of the top co-occurrence clusters appeared to be linked to parvovirus B19, influenza, CMV and Epstein-Barr virus, according to a later analysis. The presence/absence analyses assumed that sequencing depth was roughly uniform across donors, and that assumption may not be true. Because HLA typing was unavailable for some donors at each locus, only the typed subset was used in association tests. Compared with equally common non-associated chains, HLA-associated TCR beta chains in a later analysis were more clonally expanded and had lower generation probabilities. A later analysis found that most CMV-associated TCR beta chains appeared HLA-restricted, with HLA associations seemingly driven largely by CMV exposure. At a false discovery rate of 0.05, a later analysis linked 16,000 or so TCR beta sequences to specific HLA alleles. Cytomegalovirus status was reported to be diagnosed by the classifier with high specificity and sensitivity in both the original and validation cohorts. Because the 87-base-pair reads could not distinguish some IMGT-functional V segments, including TRBV6-2 and TRBV6-3, those segments were excluded. The sequencing pipeline was judged likely to have produced a cluster of highly shared sequence variants as a technical artifact. Across donors, most TCR sequences were observed very rarely, whereas some public TCRs were present in many individuals. In the study, around 160 TCR beta chains were listed as associated with cytomegalovirus. A further reported finding was that TCR beta sequences accurately predicted the HLA-A and HLA-B alleles for most subjects in the first cohort. Linkage disequilibrium might explain the correlated functional status among segregating V segments, but an unknown experimental factor could not be ruled out. In a later analysis, TCR association rates were found to vary across HLA loci, with the most associated TCRs seen for DRB1 alleles and the fewest for HLA-C alleles.

The library came from the immunoSEQ multiplex PCR assay. For the multiplex PCR, a mixture combining 60 forward primers for TCR Vbeta segments and 13 reverse primers for TCR Jbeta segments was used. Amplification of the CDR3 region of rearranged TCR beta genes was performed with a multiplex PCR assay on genomic DNA. The Illumina HiSeq System was used to sequence the amplified TCR beta libraries as 87-base-pair reads. In the authors' own workflow: In a later analysis, 77 million or so unique TCR beta chains were counted across the 500 to 850 repertoires, and roughly 11 million of these chains were shared by at least two donors. Raw reads were error-corrected and collapsed into unique sequences with a nearest-neighbor algorithm that merged closely related sequences to remove PCR and sequencing errors. To assign V, D and J gene segments, CDR3 sequences were aligned to IMGT reference sequences. For a sequence to be retained, a match of at least six nucleotides to both a V gene segment and a J gene segment was required. A rearrangement counted as productive if the CDR3 had no stop codons and remained in frame with V and J, and every other rearrangement counted as non-productive. Following IMGT convention, CDR3 was defined as the stretch from the second conserved V-encoded cysteine up to the conserved J-encoded phenylalanine. The earlier analysis of some 550 of the donors excluded any sequence lacking an unambiguous match to a single V gene segment. In an earlier analysis of some 590 of the donors, a V segment was called functional when productive rearrangements were above 56.7%, and segregating when the standard deviation between donors exceeded 5%. A statistical classification framework was built for diagnosing cytomegalovirus status from the catalog of TCR beta chain sequences. In a later analysis, TCR nucleotide sequences were compared against IMGT/GENE-DB human TR gene sequences so that V and J genes could be assigned. In a later analysis, CDR3 sequences and most-parsimonious VDJ recombination scenarios were assigned using the TCRdist pipeline. A later analysis defined each TCR beta chain by its CDR3 amino acid sequence plus V-gene family, and excluded reads lacking a unique V-gene family. To address suspected cross-contamination and a sequencing artifact, a later analysis removed approximately 590 highly shared, low-generation-probability nucleotide sequences. In a later analysis, a clonal expansion index for each public chain was calculated from normalized within-repertoire ranks of inferred template counts. A later analysis computed generation probabilities with a VDJ recombination model fitted to out-of-frame rearrangements, and checked the results against IGoR. In a later analysis, hypergeometric tests were used to score TCR-TCR, TCR-HLA and TCR-CMV co-occurrence, with a repertoire-size bias correction applied to TCR pairs. In a later analysis, false discovery rates were estimated by permuting HLA or CMV assignments 20 times. In a later analysis, co-occurring TCRs were grouped using DBSCAN, and TCRdist sequence similarity was added for clustering within HLA-allele-positive subsets. Co-occurrence clustering excluded repertoires with fewer than 30,000 or more than 120,000 public chains, plus five with anomalous nucleotide sharing. TCRdb's version of the immuneACCESS table is confined to in-frame rearrangements and falls short of the full clone set. An unresolved V gene accounts for under half of the shortfall where checked; the remainder is of unknown origin. That table is the source of V, J and clone size, and D and trimming were worked out from the DNA. This sample holds roughly 93,000 clones; approximately 80% were observed only once. The leading ten clones occupy more than 2.5% of the sample.

The cohort consisted of hundreds of healthy bone marrow donors. All cohort members were sampled while nominally healthy, although unrecorded immune exposures were likely present. The donor tested CMV seronegative and was one of the 352 seronegative cohort members. A peripheral blood sample was collected from each donor, and TCR beta sequencing was performed on peripheral blood mononuclear cells. Genomic DNA extraction from the blood cell samples was performed with the Qiagen DNeasy Blood Extraction Kit. The CDR3 spans 12 residues, from the cysteine through the phenylalanine. CDR3 DNA only is kept here, 36 bases in frame from base 1. CDR1 and CDR2 were assigned from the germline V gene as SGHDN and FVKESK. V sheds 1 base and J sheds 8 bases, leaving 8 bases between their ends.

This TCR came from a middle-aged man in good health and CMV-seronegative. The V gene is TRBV14 and the J gene is TRBJ1-2, with the D gene call left open. The source material was PBMCs. The CDR3 corresponds to CASSQGRGGYTF. The DNA sequence reads TGTGCCAGCAGCCAAGGACGAGGGGGCTACACCTTC. Where the CDR3 stops, the reference TRBV14 and TRBJ1-2 genes take over; the full variable domain is EAGVTQFPSHSVIEKGQTVTLRCDPISGHDNLYWYRRVMGKEIKFLLHFVKESKQDESGMPNNRFLAERTGGTYSTLKVQPAELEDSGVYFCASSQGRGGYTFGSGTRLTVV.